This is a list of T cell receptor beta chains from one sample in a study of cytotoxic CD8 clonotypes in ibrutinib-treated CLL. The data were produced by immunoSEQ multiplex PCR, yet TCRdb's version contains in-frame clones alone and is incomplete. The sample shows fewer than 70,000 clones, about 72% of them seen only once. The sequencing used PBMCs, collected after 12 months of ibrutinib treatment. These receptors originate from a human donor with chronic lymphocytic leukemia. Each CDR3 is given with its conserved first and last residue. A D gene is named only where the DNA matches it firmly. Clone size, where shown, is once, few, many, or a class for clones that have expanded.

>TRBJ2-1|.|TRBV7-2|.
CASSLAGRVRDNEQFF
TGTGCCAGCAGCTTAGCGGGACGGGTTAGAGACAATGAGCAGTTCTTC
>TRBJ2-1|.|TRBV11-2|TRBD1
CASSTGQGGEQFF
TGTGCCAGCAGCACGGGACAGGGAGGCGAGCAGTTCTTC
>TRBJ2-7|.|TRBV7-3|.
CASSSRDPISEYF
TGTGCCAGCAGCTCCCGGGACCCCATTTCTGAGTACTTC
>TRBJ2-7|few|TRBV5-1|.
CASSLRDIPGEQYF
TGCGCCAGCAGCTTAAGAGACATCCCTGGGGAGCAGTACTTC
>TRBJ2-7|.|TRBV5-1|TRBD1
CASSPVYGGTGEQYF
TGCGCCAGCAGTCCCGTCTACGGGGGGACAGGGGAGCAGTACTTC
>TRBJ2-2|.|TRBV18|.
CASSQQGTGELFF
TGTGCCAGCTCACAACAGGGCACCGGGGAGCTGTTTTTT
>TRBJ2-7|few|TRBV7-2|.
CASSLYHEQYF
TGTGCCAGCAGCTTGTACCACGAGCAGTACTTC
>TRBJ2-1|once|TRBV30|.
CAWSAGGKVYNEQFF
TGTGCCTGGAGTGCGGGGGGCAAGGTCTACAATGAGCAGTTCTTC
>TRBJ2-7|.|TRBV5-4|TRBD1
CASSPRTGVSEQYF
TGTGCCAGCAGCCCTCGGACAGGGGTCTCCGAGCAGTACTTC
>TRBJ2-7|.|TRBV4-1|.
CASSPLSTRSYEQYF
TGCGCCAGCAGCCCCCTATCGACACGCTCCTACGAGCAGTACTTC
>TRBJ1-2|.|TRBV10-3|.
CAISESTAGGYTF
TGTGCCATCAGTGAGTCAACAGCGGGGGGCTACACCTTC
>TRBJ2-7|.|TRBV9|.
CASSVGGDPSLGQYF
TGTGCCAGCAGCGTAGGCGGGGACCCATCCTTAGGGCAGTACTTC
>TRBJ2-5|.|TRBV7-6|TRBD1
CASSYDLQGAQETQYF
TGTGCCAGCAGCTATGATTTACAGGGGGCCCAAGAGACCCAGTACTTC
>TRBJ2-3|.|TRBV2|TRBD1
CASSPGQGVDTQYF
TGTGCCAGCAGTCCCGGACAGGGTGTGGATACGCAGTATTTT
>TRBJ2-7|.|TRBV6-6|.
CASSYSGGNSYEQYF
TGTGCCAGCAGTTACTCGGGCGGTAACTCCTACGAGCAGTACTTC
>TRBJ2-7|.|TRBV7-2|.
CASSSSPASMSYEQYF
TGTGCCAGCAGCTCGTCCCCGGCTAGCATGTCCTACGAGCAGTACTTC
>TRBJ2-1|.|TRBV5-1|.
CASSLGDNPYRYNEQFF
TGCGCCAGCAGCTTGGGCGACAACCCGTACCGCTACAATGAGCAGTTCTTC
>TRBJ1-2|.|TRBV5-5|.
CASSANPGLQRDGYGYTF
TGTGCCAGCAGCGCGAACCCGGGACTCCAACGGGATGGCTATGGCTACACCTTC
>TRBJ2-2|.|TRBV10-3|.
CAISFRDDTGELFF
TGTGCCATCTCATTCAGGGACGACACCGGGGAGCTGTTTTTT
>TRBJ2-7|once|TRBV29-1|TRBD2
CSARESSPYEQYF
TGCAGCGCGCGGGAGAGCTCCCCCTACGAGCAGTACTTC
>TRBJ1-4|.|TRBV6-6|TRBD1
CASRITGGPNEKLFF
TGTGCCAGCAGAATCACAGGGGGCCCTAATGAAAAACTGTTTTTT
>TRBJ2-5|few|TRBV27|.
CASSLGETQYF
TGTGCCAGCAGTTTAGGGGAGACCCAGTACTTC
>TRBJ1-4|.|TRBV11-2|.
CASSLEFGGDNEKLFF
TGTGCCAGCAGCTTAGAATTCGGGGGTGATAATGAAAAACTGTTTTTT
>TRBJ2-3|.|TRBV23-1|TRBD1
CASSQTATGSVSLGGTDTQYF
TGCGCCAGCAGTCAAACTGCGACAGGGTCGGTCAGCCTTGGTGGCACAGATACGCAGTATTTT
>TRBJ2-1|once|TRBV9|.
CASSATLYNEQFF
TGTGCCAGCAGCGCCACCCTATACAATGAGCAGTTCTTC
>TRBJ2-6|.|TRBV5-1|TRBD1
CASSLMGQAGVGANVLTF
TGCGCCAGCAGCTTGATGGGACAGGCTGGAGTGGGGGCCAACGTCCTGACTTTC